These 31 T cell receptor beta chains were sequenced from one sample in a study of T-cell reconstitution after alpha-beta-depleted transplantation in children. During its preparation, the TCRbeta library received unique molecular identifiers. Via MiXCR, TCRdb re-called the PCR reads, giving one row per CDR3 protein. The table has hundreds of thousands of distinct CDR3 sequences, roughly a tenth seen once. The material was PBMCs from the stem cell graft donor, obtained from the stem cell graft. Receptor source: a human donor who donated a stem cell graft to a child with acute myeloid leukemia.

The rearrangement joins TRBV28 to TRBJ2-7; 8 bases agree with TRBD2. The germline V gene encodes CDR1 MDHEN and CDR2 SYDVKM. The ends lost 6 bases at V and 1 base at J; junction bases unmatched: 14. This CDR3 is built from 17 residues. For the CDR3, the DNA is TGTGCCAGCAGGCGACTAGCGAATGCCGTAAATTCCTACGAGCAGTACTTC. This gives the protein CASRRLANAVNSYEQYF.

In its sample, this clonotype was seen a few times. At one end, the junction sequence differs from germline, possibly due to a read error. The chain is built from TRBV13 and TRBJ2-3, with TRBD1 matching over 7 bases. The CDR3 totals 14 residues. Per the germline V gene, CDR1 is PRHDT and CDR2 is FYEKMQ (reference sequence). As DNA, the CDR3 is TGTGCCAGCAACTTACAGGGGATCACAGATACGCAGTATTTT. Translating gives CASNLQGITDTQYF.

The chain is built from TRBV6-5 and TRBJ1-5; D perhaps matches TRBD1 (5 bases). CDR3 length: 15 residues. Germline V lookup: CDR1 MNHEY, CDR2 SVGAGI. With 2 bases removed from V and 7 bases from J, the gap between germline ends came to 15 bases. CDR3 nucleotides: TGTGCCAGCAGTTACAGTGGGGCCGAGGAGCAGCCCCAGCATTTT. This gives the protein CASSYSGAEEQPQHF.

This clonotype was observed a few times. V is TRBV7-2 and J is TRBJ2-3, with 7 bases fitting TRBD2. The V segment lost 5 bases and the J segment 5 bases; nucleotides outside the gene matches: 7. Germline V gene lookup returns CDR1 SGHTA and CDR2 FQGNSA. The CDR3 spans 14 residues. The CDR3: CASSQSGTGDTQYF. The CDR3 DNA sequence: TGTGCCAGCAGCCAGAGCGGGACGGGAGATACGCAGTATTTT. Using reference TRBV7-2 and TRBJ2-3 for the parts outside the CDR3, the full variable domain is GAGVSQSPSNKVTEKGKDVELRCDPISGHTALYWYRQSLGQGLEFLIYFQGNSAPDKSGLPSDRFSAERTGGSVSTLTIQRTQQEDSAVYLCASSQSGTGDTQYFGPGTRLTVL.

This clonotype came up a few times. This chain links TRBV28 with TRBJ2-4; D is possibly TRBD2 (5 bases). CDR1 and CDR2 (germline): MDHEN, SYDVKM. The CDR3 contains 16 residues. V lost 6 bases and J 4 bases, leaving 19 bases between the germline ends. The CDR3, as DNA: TGTGCCAGCAGCAGTGGGAGCCTGGGTTCAAAAAACATTCAGTACTTC. Amino acid sequence: CASSSGSLGSKNIQYF.

This clonotype was counted many times. V usage is TRBV28 and J usage is TRBJ2-7, with TRBD2 matching 9 bases. Germline values: CDR1 MDHEN, CDR2 SYDVKM. The V and J ends lost 8 bases and 0 bases, in that order; junction bases with no gene match: 5. The CDR3 consists of 14 residues. Here the CDR3 reads CASGNSGSSYEQYF. The CDR3 nucleotides read TGTGCCAGCGGGAATAGCGGGAGCTCCTACGAGCAGTACTTC.

At least ten counts were recorded for this clonotype. The rearrangement uses TRBV29-1 and TRBJ2-5, with TRBD1 matching over 8 bases. The CDR3 totals 13 residues. Germline V lookup: CDR1 SQVTM, CDR2 ANQGSEA. J was trimmed by 5 bases and V by 4 bases; bases with no gene match: 6. DNA of the CDR3: TGCAGCGTTGTATCAGGGGGCGGCGAGACCCAGTACTTC. Encoded protein: CSVVSGGGETQYF.

This rearrangement joins TRBV5-1 to TRBJ2-1, with unresolved D. This CDR3 contains 14 residues. Trimming cost V 0 bases and J 8 bases, with 12 bases left between them. Germline lookup yields CDR1 SGHRS and CDR2 YFSETQ. The CDR3 reads CASSLEWSTDEQFF. The CDR3 region has the DNA TGCGCCAGCAGCTTGGAGTGGTCCACGGATGAGCAGTTCTTC.

The chain is built from TRBV19 and TRBJ2-1; either TRBD1 or TRBD2 may fit D (5 bases each). With 2 bases removed from V and 5 bases from J, the gap between germline ends came to 16 bases. The CDR3 contains 16 residues. From germline, CDR1 is LNHDA and CDR2 SQIVND (reference sequence). The chain's CDR3 is CASSIYMGPPDNEQFF. The CDR3 DNA sequence: TGTGCCAGTAGTATATATATGGGACCACCCGACAATGAGCAGTTCTTC.

The CDR3 reads CASSRTSGRADTGELFF. CDR3 sequence (DNA): TGTGCCAGCAGCCGGACTAGCGGGAGGGCGGACACCGGGGAGCTGTTTTTT. The V and J genes are TRBV9 and TRBJ2-2; 15 nucleotides match TRBD2. This CDR3 spans 17 amino acids. V trimming: 4 bases; J trimming: 3 bases; junction bases outside the gene matches: 4. In germline, CDR1 is SGDLS, CDR2 YYNGEE.

The genes are TRBV20-1 and TRBJ2-3, with TRBD2 matching 8 bases. Germline CDR1 is DFQATT and CDR2 is SNEGSKA (reference sequence). V dropped 1 base and J dropped 6; count of bases not matched to a gene: 9. The CDR3 covers 15 residues. This chain's CDR3 is CSARGLAGGQDTQYF. CDR3 DNA: TGCAGTGCTAGAGGCTTGGCGGGAGGTCAGGATACGCAGTATTTT.

The rearrangement uses TRBV5-1 and TRBJ2-2; perhaps TRBD2 as D (6 bases). Germline assignment: CDR1 SGHRS and CDR2 YFSETQ. V was shortened by 0 bases and J by 5 bases, with 11 bases between the two germline ends. This CDR3 region has 15 residues. The CDR3 DNA reads as TGCGCCAGCAGCTTGGTGGCGGGGCAAACCGGGGAGCTGTTTTTT. Translated: CASSLVAGQTGELFF.

This clonotype was picked up many times. The chain has TRBV28 and TRBJ1-2; no reliable D call. This CDR3 contains 14 residues. From germline, CDR1 is MDHEN and CDR2 SYDVKM. The V gene lost 5 bases and the J gene lost 4 bases, with 14 bases spanning the gap. As DNA, the CDR3 is TGTGCCAGCAGTCTCCCCAGCGTGATCTATGGCTACACCTTC. Translating it yields CASSLPSVIYGYTF.

This clonotype has only one observation. Given a much more abundant clone one base away, this may be a read error. This chain uses TRBV18 with TRBJ2-1; 7 bases map to TRBD1. The J segment lost 5 bases and the V segment lost 9 bases, leaving 10 bases of the junction unmatched. CDR1 is KGHSH, CDR2 LQKENI, per germline. CDR3 length: 14 residues. The CDR3 coding sequence is TGTGCCAGATCCCCCGGGACAGCAAACAATGAGCAGTTCTTC. Translating it yields CARSPGTANNEQFF.

This clonotype was seen a few times. V gene TRBV9 combines with J gene TRBJ2-1; D possibly corresponds to TRBD2 (6 bases). From germline, CDR1 is SGDLS and CDR2 YYNGEE. The V end lost 0 bases, the J end lost 7 bases, and 14 bases lay between the germline ends. The CDR3 runs 15 residues. The DNA of the CDR3 is TGTGCCAGCAGCGTAGCTGGGGACTGGCTTAATGAGCAGTTCTTC. Its translation: CASSVAGDWLNEQFF.

There are a few counts of this clonotype. J is TRBJ1-1 and V is TRBV15, with D tentatively TRBD1 (6 bases). Germline CDR1 reads LNHNV; CDR2 reads YYDKDF (reference sequence). Trimming removed 0 bases from V and 2 bases from J, with 16 bases in between. The CDR3 length is 17 residues. The CDR3 nucleotides read TGTGCCACCAGCAGAGATGGAAATTGGGGGCTAAACACTGAAGCTTTCTTT. Amino acid sequence: CATSRDGNWGLNTEAFF. The complete variable domain, with remaining parts taken from reference TRBV15 and TRBJ1-1, reads DAMVIQNPRYQVTQFGKPVTLSCSQTLNHNVMYWYQQKSSQAPKLLFHYYDKDFNNEADTPDNFQSRRPNTSFCFLDIRSPGLGDTAMYLCATSRDGNWGLNTEAFFGQGTRLTVV.

Notes on this clonotype: Being one base from a much bigger clone, this may be a read error. As the CDR3 is not closed by the conserved phenylalanine or tryptophan, this likely results from a read error. This rearrangement joins TRBV4-3 to TRBJ1-3, with no clear D. CDR1 is LGHNA, CDR2 YSLEER, per germline. The CDR3 runs to 14 residues. Trimming took 2 bases from V and 0 from J, leaving 5 bases between them. CDR3 bases: TGCGCCAGCAGCCAATCATCCTCTGGAAACACCATATATTCT. It translates to CASSQSSSGNTIYS.

There are many counts of this clonotype. The chain couples TRBV27 to TRBJ2-1, with 12 bases aligning to TRBD2. Germline assignment: CDR1 MNHEY and CDR2 SMNVEV (reference sequence). V was pared by 5 bases and J by 5 bases, with 4 bases of the junction left unmatched. The CDR3 is 15 amino acids. This CDR3 is CASSPLAGGHNEQFF. As DNA, the CDR3 is TGTGCCAGCAGTCCTCTAGCGGGAGGGCACAATGAGCAGTTCTTC.

CDR3 region: CASSYPFAGPPYEQYF. The CDR3 coding sequence is TGTGCCAGCAGTTACCCCTTTGCAGGACCTCCCTACGAGCAGTACTTC. The chain is built from TRBV6-2 or TRBV6-3 and TRBJ2-7; D is unresolved. Trimming took 2 bases from V and 2 from J, leaving 16 bases between them. From germline, CDR1 is MNHEY and CDR2 SVGEGT. This CDR3 is built from 16 residues.

This clonotype was detected a few times. The V and J genes are TRBV30 and TRBJ2-5, with no clear D. Trimming took off 1 base at V and 5 bases at J, with 11 bases between the two ends. The CDR3 has 13 residues. Germline assignment: CDR1 GTSNPN and CDR2 SVGIG (reference sequence). CDR3: CAWSARPVETQYF. The DNA of the CDR3 is TGTGCCTGGAGTGCGCGGCCTGTGGAGACCCAGTACTTC. The full variable domain, completed using reference TRBV30 and TRBJ2-5, is SQTIHQWPATLVQPVGSPLSLECTVEGTSNPNLYWYRQAAGRGLQLLFYSVGIGQISSEVPQNLSASRPQDRQFILSSKKLLLSDSGFYLCAWSARPVETQYFGPGTRLLVL.

This clonotype was recorded many times. The CDR3 loop is CASSYRVREKLFF. CDR3 bases: TGTGCCAGCAGTTACAGGGTTAGGGAAAAACTGTTTTTT. The chain links TRBV6-5 to TRBJ1-4; no clear D gene. Germline values: CDR1 MNHEY, CDR2 SVGAGI. This CDR3 spans 13 amino acids. Between the trimmed V and J ends, which lost 2 bases and 8 bases, there was a span of 9 bases.

This clonotype was recorded at least ten times. The rearrangement links TRBV9 to TRBJ2-7, with TRBD1 as a possible D gene (5 bases). The CDR3 sequence is 14 residues long. The germline gives CDR1 SGDLS, CDR2 YYNGEE. Trimming pared 4 bases from V and 2 bases from J, leaving 13 bases between. The CDR3 here is CASSLGHPPYEQYF. CDR3 bases: TGTGCCAGCAGCCTCGGACATCCGCCCTACGAGCAGTACTTC. Full variable domain (rest looked up from reference TRBV9 and TRBJ2-7): DSGVTQTPKHLITATGQRVTLRCSPRSGDLSVYWYQQSLDQGLQFLIQYYNGEERAKGNILERFSAQQFPDLHSELNLSSLELGDSALYFCASSLGHPPYEQYFGPGTRLTVT.

The J gene is TRBJ2-5, the V gene TRBV28, with TRBD2 as a possible D gene (5 bases). The V gene's germline CDR1 is MDHEN and CDR2 SYDVKM. With 10 bases removed from V and 5 bases from J, the gap between germline ends came to 14 bases. The CDR3 is made up of 12 amino acids. In DNA, the CDR3 is TGTGCCACCTCTCACCGAGGGGAGACCCAGTACTTC. Amino acids: CATSHRGETQYF.

The count of this clonotype is one. V gene TRBV20-1 combines with J gene TRBJ2-3, with 15 bases lining up with TRBD2. J lost 4 bases, V lost 1 base, and 9 bases had no gene match. From germline, CDR1 is DFQATT and CDR2 SNEGSKA (reference sequence). The CDR3 consists of 18 residues. The chain's CDR3 is CSARGPGLAGGPADTQYF. The DNA of the CDR3 is TGCAGTGCTAGAGGTCCTGGACTAGCGGGAGGGCCCGCAGATACGCAGTATTTT.

The chain recombines TRBV12-3 or TRBV12-4 with TRBJ2-3; TRBD2 matches 9 bases. V dropped 8 bases and J dropped 5; count of bases not matched to a gene: 14. The CDR3 length is 16 residues. CDR3 coding DNA: TGTGCCAGCCGTTCGGGTAGCGGGAGACCTCTAGATACGCAGTATTTT. This codes for CASRSGSGRPLDTQYF.

There are a few counts of this clonotype. The gene calls are TRBV18 and TRBJ1-3; no clear D gene. This CDR3 has 13 amino acids. V gave up 3 bases and J gave up 4 bases, with 7 bases separating them. Per germline, CDR1 KGHSH and CDR2 LQKENI. The CDR3 DNA follows: TGTGCCAGCTCACCTCAGAACGGAAACACCATATATTTT. It encodes CASSPQNGNTIYF.

This clonotype has just a few counts. The gene calls are TRBV29-1 and TRBJ1-1; D may be TRBD1 (6 bases). Germline lookup yields CDR1 SQVTM and CDR2 ANQGSEA. CDR3 length: 13 residues. V was shortened by 7 bases and J by 3 bases, with 15 bases between the two germline ends. The CDR3 nucleotides are TGCAGCGCCATCAGGGGAGGAGACACTGAAGCTTTCTTT. This codes for CSAIRGGDTEAFF.

This clonotype was counted only a few times. The V call is TRBV9, the J call TRBJ2-7, with 8 bases identical to TRBD2. Germline V lookup: CDR1 SGDLS, CDR2 YYNGEE. The CDR3 runs 15 residues. The V and J ends lost 0 bases and 5 bases, in that order; junction bases with no gene match: 7. As DNA, the CDR3 is TGTGCCAGCAGCGTAGAAAGCGGGAGTCACCACGAGCAGTACTTC. Amino acids: CASSVESGSHHEQYF.

This clonotype came up a few times. CDR3 DNA sequence: TGCAGTGCTAGAGATAAGCGGGGGAGCTCCTACGAGCAGTACTTC. Its translation is CSARDKRGSSYEQYF. V is TRBV20-1 and J is TRBJ2-7; 8 bases agree with TRBD2. V dropped 0 bases and J dropped 0; count of bases not matched to a gene: 4. Germline V gene lookup returns CDR1 DFQATT and CDR2 SNEGSKA (reference sequence). This CDR3 region has 15 residues.

The chain employs TRBV12-3 or TRBV12-4 and TRBJ2-4; D gene unclear. The CDR3 is 13 amino acids. Trimming removed 6 bases at V and 12 bases at J, with 18 bases between. The CDR3 sequence is CASSWKGVASQYF. CDR3 sequence (DNA): TGTGCCAGCAGCTGGAAGGGTGTGGCAAGTCAGTACTTC.

This clonotype came up a few times. The rearrangement uses TRBV12-3 or TRBV12-4 and TRBJ1-2, with D possibly matching TRBD1 (5 bases). The CDR3 has 14 residues. The germline V and J ends were trimmed by 5 bases and 3 bases, with 13 bases remaining between them. The DNA for the CDR3 is TGTGCCAGCAGTCTGATATTGGGGGACTATGGCTACACCTTC. It specifies CASSLILGDYGYTF.